Each of the 26 T cell receptor beta chains below was sequenced from the same sample in a study of shared clonotypes between healthy human individuals. Sequencing used immunoSEQ multiplex PCR; TCRdb keeps in-frame clones, though not all of them. Counted here are over a million clones, 75% to 80% occurring once; the ten biggest clones make up approximately 0.56%. The sample consisted of memory CD4+ T cells from PBMCs. Noted subset: CD45RA-negative fraction. All receptors come from a man younger than 30 in good health. Some clones in this sample may be carry-over from other donors' samples.

This clone was detected only a few times. The chain recombines TRBV28 with TRBJ2-1; no clear D gene. Germline CDR1 reads MDHEN; CDR2 reads SYDVKM. The V end lost 7 bases, the J end lost 5 bases, and 9 bases lay between the germline ends. This CDR3 region has 12 residues. The chain's CDR3 is CASTETHNEQFF. CDR3 bases: TGTGCCAGCACAGAGACCCACAATGAGCAGTTCTTC.

This rearrangement joins TRBV5-5 to TRBJ2-4; TRBD1 or TRBD2 may be the D gene (6 bases each). The CDR3 is 16 residues long. Germline V CDR1 and CDR2: SGHKS, YYEKEE (reference sequence). V shed 0 bases and J shed 9 bases, with 19 bases lying between them. The CDR3 reads CASSLATGAPVGIQYF. The CDR3 DNA follows: TGTGCCAGCAGCTTGGCCACGGGGGCCCCCGTCGGCATTCAGTACTTC. The full variable domain, in which reference TRBV5-5 and TRBJ2-4 provide the parts outside the CDR3, is DAGVTQSPTHLIKTRGQQVTLRCSPISGHKSVSWYQQVLGQGPQFIFQYYEKEERGRGNFPDRFSARQFPNYSSELNVNALLLGDSALYLCASSLATGAPVGIQYFGAGTRLSVL.

This sequence joins TRBV7-9 and TRBJ1-2; possibly TRBD1 for D (5 bases). Germline V lookup: CDR1 SEHNR, CDR2 FQNEAQ (reference sequence). The V end lost 8 bases, the J end lost 8 bases, and 12 bases lay between the germline ends. This CDR3 comprises 11 residues. The CDR3: CASGGDGGYTF. CDR3 bases: TGTGCCAGCGGAGGGGACGGGGGCTACACCTTC.

The chain recombines TRBV5-6 with TRBJ2-1; 7 bases are a match to TRBD1. The CDR3 has 15 amino acids. The germline V gene encodes CDR1 SGHDT and CDR2 YYEEEE. V was clipped by 2 bases and J by 2 bases; unmatched bases: 4. CDR3 nucleotides: TGTGCCAGCAGCTTTGACAGGGTAACCTACAATGAGCAGTTCTTC. It yields the protein CASSFDRVTYNEQFF.

The chain has TRBV28 and TRBJ1-2, with D tentatively TRBD1 (5 bases). The germline V gene encodes CDR1 MDHEN and CDR2 SYDVKM. The CDR3 spans 12 residues. V lost 5 bases and J 8 bases, leaving 12 bases between the germline ends. The CDR3 nucleotides are TGTGCCAGCAGTCACATCAGGGTCGGCTACACCTTC. This gives the protein CASSHIRVGYTF.

The rearrangement links TRBV5-1 to TRBJ2-7; 7 bases align to TRBD1. This CDR3 comprises 14 residues. The junction had 5 bases not matched to a gene; V was cut back by 5 bases and J by 0 bases. Germline CDR1 and CDR2: SGHRS and YFSETQ. This chain's CDR3 is CASSSDRSSYEQYF. DNA of the CDR3: TGCGCCAGCAGTTCGGACAGGAGCTCCTACGAGCAGTACTTC.

V and J are TRBV6-5 and TRBJ1-3, with 7 bases lining up with TRBD1. The CDR3 spans 16 residues. The germline CDR1 and CDR2 sequences are MNHEY and SVGAGI. The junction had 6 bases not matched to a gene; V was cut back by 0 bases and J by 4 bases. In DNA, the CDR3 is TGTGCCAGCAGTTACTCGAGAACAGGGGCCGGAAACACCATATATTTT. Translating gives CASSYSRTGAGNTIYF.

Details on this clone: The same CDR3 can be traced to other DNA sequences in this sample. V usage is TRBV19 and J usage is TRBJ1-1; D remains ambiguous. This CDR3 has 13 amino acids. Deletions cut 3 bases from V and 3 bases from J, with 8 bases between. Germline V lookup: CDR1 LNHDA, CDR2 SQIVND (reference sequence). CDR3 sequence: CASSMEGDTEAFF. The CDR3 DNA is TGTGCCAGTAGTATGGAGGGTGACACTGAAGCTTTCTTT.

CDR3 sequence: CASSISGLAPYEQYF. CDR3 bases: TGTGCCAGCAGTATATCGGGACTAGCGCCCTACGAGCAGTACTTC. The chain carries TRBV6-1 and TRBJ2-7; 10 bases are shared with TRBD2. J lost 2 bases, V lost 5 bases, and 6 bases had no gene match. This CDR3 spans 15 amino acids. Looked up from germline, CDR1 is MNHNS and CDR2 is SASEGT.

This sequence joins TRBV7-3 and TRBJ2-3, with TRBD2 identical over 10 bases. J gave up 3 bases and V 5 bases, and 5 bases lay outside the gene matches. The CDR3 covers 15 residues. Germline CDR1 is SGHTA and CDR2 is FQGTGA. Here the CDR3 DNA reads TGTGCCAGCAGCGTAGCGGGAGGTGGAACAGATACGCAGTATTTT. Translated, it gives CASSVAGGGTDTQYF.

This chain uses TRBV28 with TRBJ2-7; the match to TRBD2 covers 8 bases. The CDR3 has 18 residues. Trimming took 5 bases from V and 3 from J; bases not matched to a gene: 18. Germline-derived CDR1 and CDR2 are MDHEN and SYDVKM. CDR3 region: CASSRETSGLVVFYEQYF. Here the CDR3 DNA reads TGTGCCAGCAGTCGCGAAACCTCGGGACTAGTGGTTTTCTACGAGCAGTACTTC.

The V and J genes are TRBV7-8 and TRBJ1-2; 8 bases are shared with TRBD1. V dropped 5 bases and J dropped 7; count of bases not matched to a gene: 6. The germline gives CDR1 SGHVS, CDR2 FQNEAQ. CDR3 length: 13 residues. The CDR3 loop is CASSVDRGGGYTF. Written as DNA, the CDR3 is TGTGCCAGCAGCGTCGACAGGGGTGGTGGCTACACCTTC. Full variable domain (outside the CDR3, taken from reference TRBV7-8 and TRBJ1-2): GAGVSQSPRYKVAKRGQDVALRCDPISGHVSLFWYQQALGQGPEFLTYFQNEAQLDKSGLPSDRFFAERPEGSVSTLKIQRTQQEDSAVYLCASSVDRGGGYTFGSGTRLTVV.

This chain uses TRBV7-9 with TRBJ1-6, with 9 nucleotides matching TRBD1. V shed 5 bases, J shed 10 bases, and the junction held 6 bases outside the gene matches. This CDR3 spans 14 amino acids. CDR1 and CDR2 (germline): SEHNR, FQNEAQ (reference sequence). The CDR3, as DNA: TGTGCCAGCAGCCCTTGGACAGGGGAGTCACCCCTCCACTTT. Encoded protein: CASSPWTGESPLHF.

The chain couples TRBV4-3 to TRBJ2-7; tentatively, D is TRBD2 (6 bases). CDR1 and CDR2 from the germline V gene are LGHNA and YSLEER. The ends were cut back, 1 base at V and 5 bases at J, with 15 bases in the middle. There are 15 residues in the CDR3. In DNA, the CDR3 is TGCGCCAGCAGCCAAGGTCTCGCGGGATTCGACGAGCAGTACTTC. This sequence encodes CASSQGLAGFDEQYF.

The chain joins TRBV2 to TRBJ2-7, with D perhaps assigned TRBD1 or TRBD2 (6 bases each). Germline CDR1 SNHLY, CDR2 FYNNEI. The CDR3 totals 16 residues. V shed 8 bases and J shed 1 base, with 21 bases lying between them. CDR3 DNA sequence: TGTGCCAGCGGAGGGGCGACAGGCATAGAATCCTACGAGCAGTACTTC. It is translated as CASGGATGIESYEQYF.

The chain carries TRBV18 and TRBJ2-3, with 8 bases lining up with TRBD2. CDR3 length equals 15 residues. V trimming: 5 bases; J trimming: 10 bases; junction bases outside the gene matches: 14. Germline V gives CDR1 KGHSH, CDR2 LQKENI. This CDR3 is CASSTESGSSRPQYF. CDR3 DNA sequence: TGTGCCAGCTCAACGGAAAGCGGGAGCTCCAGACCGCAGTATTTT.

This chain connects TRBV7-2 to TRBJ2-2, with D possibly TRBD2 on 8 matching bases. V shed 9 bases and J shed 6 bases, with 26 bases lying between them. Germline CDR1 is SGHTA and CDR2 is FQGNSA. The length of the CDR3 is 17 residues. CDR3: CASSQGPSGSSAGELFF. The CDR3 DNA reads TGTGCCAGTTCACAGGGGCCGAGCGGGAGTTCGGCCGGGGAGCTGTTTTTT.

The chain uses TRBV7-2 and TRBJ2-7; the match to TRBD2 covers 14 bases. CDR1 and CDR2 (germline): SGHTA, FQGNSA. The CDR3 loop spans 12 amino acids. V shed 5 bases, J shed 11 bases, and the junction held 2 bases outside the gene matches. The CDR3 region is CASSAGLAGEYF. The DNA for the CDR3 is TGTGCCAGCAGCGCGGGACTAGCGGGAGAGTACTTC.

The gene calls are TRBV5-5 and TRBJ1-5; 9 nucleotides match TRBD1. The CDR3 has 15 residues. Germline V lookup: CDR1 SGHKS, CDR2 YYEKEE (reference sequence). Trimming removed 3 bases from V and 7 bases from J; junction bases left unmatched: 8. The CDR3 sequence: CASSYLTGGGQPQHF. The CDR3, as DNA: TGTGCCAGCAGCTACTTGACAGGGGGAGGACAGCCCCAGCATTTT.

The chain uses TRBV19 and TRBJ1-2; the match to TRBD1 covers 9 bases. The V gene's germline CDR1 is LNHDA and CDR2 SQIVND (reference sequence). The V and J ends lost 4 bases and 2 bases, in that order; junction bases with no gene match: 5. The CDR3 spans 15 residues. The CDR3 coding sequence is TGTGCCAGTAGTAGGGTCGGGACAGGGAACTATGGCTACACCTTC. Amino acids: CASSRVGTGNYGYTF. Using reference TRBV19 and TRBJ1-2 for the parts outside the CDR3, the full variable domain is DGGITQSPKYLFRKEGQNVTLSCEQNLNHDAMYWYRQDPGQGLRLIYYSQIVNDFQKGDIAEGYSVSREKKESFPLTVTSAQKNPTAFYLCASSRVGTGNYGYTFGSGTRLTVV.

This chain connects TRBV28 to TRBJ1-5; the D gene is possibly TRBD1 (6 bases). The CDR3 covers 16 residues. The germline V and J ends were trimmed by 1 base and 5 bases, with 15 bases remaining between them. Germline V gene lookup returns CDR1 MDHEN and CDR2 SYDVKM. The CDR3 reads CASSLSTQGWDQPQHF. The CDR3 nucleotides read TGTGCCAGCAGTTTATCCACCCAGGGGTGGGATCAGCCCCAGCATTTT.

This clone has only one observation. The CDR3 nucleotides read TGCGCCAGCAGCCTTGGGACAGGGGTCGGTGAGCAGTTCTTC. Its protein product is CASSLGTGVGEQFF. This chain joins TRBV5-1 and TRBJ2-1; 10 bases align to TRBD1. Trimming cost V 4 bases and J 9 bases; bases outside gene matches: 7. The CDR3 totals 14 residues. The V gene's germline CDR1 is SGHRS and CDR2 YFSETQ. Looking up the rest from reference TRBV5-1 and TRBJ2-1 gives the full variable domain: KAGVTQTPRYLIKTRGQQVTLSCSPISGHRSVSWYQQTPGQGLQFLFEYFSETQRNKGNFPGRFSGRQFSNSRSEMNVSTLELGDSALYLCASSLGTGVGEQFFGPGTRLTVL.

The J gene is TRBJ2-1, the V gene TRBV5-4, with D unresolved. CDR1 is SGHNT and CDR2 is YYREEE in the germline V gene (reference sequence). The CDR3 runs to 16 residues. V was shortened by 0 bases and J by 8 bases, with 18 bases between the two germline ends. The CDR3 sequence is CASSLEVEVLGDEQFF. The CDR3 DNA reads TGTGCCAGCAGCTTGGAGGTAGAGGTCCTTGGGGATGAGCAGTTCTTC. Based on the CDR3 plus reference TRBV5-4 and TRBJ2-1, the full variable domain is ETGVTQSPTHLIKTRGQQVTLRCSSQSGHNTVSWYQQALGQGPQFIFQYYREEENGRGNFPPRFSGLQFPNYSSELNVNALELDDSALYLCASSLEVEVLGDEQFFGPGTRLTVL.

V and J are TRBV5-3 and TRBJ2-5; 8 positions match TRBD2. TRBV5-3 is recorded as an ORF, its role being uncertain. The CDR3 totals 15 residues. The J segment lost 1 base and the V segment lost 0 bases, leaving 2 bases of the junction unmatched. The CDR3: CARSLAGGPQETQYF. The CDR3 DNA follows: TGTGCCAGAAGCTTGGCGGGAGGGCCCCAAGAGACCCAGTACTTC.

This chain uses TRBV28 with TRBJ1-1; D is undetermined. V lost 2 bases and J lost 4, with 29 bases in between. Germline lookup yields CDR1 MDHEN and CDR2 SYDVKM. The CDR3 runs to 20 residues. The CDR3 sequence is CASSLIATSLAFRSGTEAFF. The CDR3 coding sequence is TGTGCCAGCAGTTTAATCGCAACCTCCTTGGCATTCCGCAGCGGCACTGAAGCTTTCTTT.

The rearrangement links TRBV6-5 to TRBJ1-2; 10 bases align to TRBD1. The CDR3 runs 13 residues. Per germline, CDR1 MNHEY and CDR2 SVGAGI. The V gene end was trimmed by 6 bases and the J gene end by 7 bases; junction bases not matched to a gene: 5. The CDR3 loop reads CASSPGQGSGYTF. CDR3 coding DNA: TGTGCCAGCAGCCCGGGACAGGGGTCTGGCTACACCTTC.